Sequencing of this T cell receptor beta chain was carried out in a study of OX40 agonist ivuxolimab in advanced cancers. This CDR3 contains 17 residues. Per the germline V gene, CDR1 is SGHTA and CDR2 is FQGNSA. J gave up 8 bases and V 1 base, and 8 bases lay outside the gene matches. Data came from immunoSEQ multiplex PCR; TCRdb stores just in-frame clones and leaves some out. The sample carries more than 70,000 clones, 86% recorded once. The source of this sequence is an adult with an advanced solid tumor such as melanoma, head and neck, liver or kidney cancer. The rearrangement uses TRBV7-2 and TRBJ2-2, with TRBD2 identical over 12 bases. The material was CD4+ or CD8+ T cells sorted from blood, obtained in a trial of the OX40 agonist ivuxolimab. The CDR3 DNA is TGTGCCAGCAGCTTAGGCCCCTCTAGCGGGGGGGCTGGGGAGCTGTTTTTT. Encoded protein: CASSLGPSSGGAGELFF.